This T cell receptor beta chain derives from a study of blood T cell repertoires in COVID-19. Which cohort a participant joined came from the clinical history participants gave. CDR3 length: 16 amino acids. Germline V gives CDR1 SGDLS, CDR2 YYNGEE. Deletions cut 0 bases from V and 5 bases from J, with 17 bases between. The method was immunoSEQ multiplex PCR; TCRdb's version includes in-frame clones alone and lacks a portion of them. The sample holds 490,000 or so clones, approximately 90% seen once. The sequencing input was PBMCs or T cells enriched from blood (not recorded which). The rearrangement links TRBV9 to TRBJ1-1; no clear D. This sequence was found in a woman aged 55-70 years who had recovered from COVID-19. CDR3 sequence reads: CASSVATPGPRTEAFF. CDR3 sequence (DNA): TGTGCCAGCAGCGTAGCTACCCCAGGTCCACGGACTGAAGCTTTCTTT.